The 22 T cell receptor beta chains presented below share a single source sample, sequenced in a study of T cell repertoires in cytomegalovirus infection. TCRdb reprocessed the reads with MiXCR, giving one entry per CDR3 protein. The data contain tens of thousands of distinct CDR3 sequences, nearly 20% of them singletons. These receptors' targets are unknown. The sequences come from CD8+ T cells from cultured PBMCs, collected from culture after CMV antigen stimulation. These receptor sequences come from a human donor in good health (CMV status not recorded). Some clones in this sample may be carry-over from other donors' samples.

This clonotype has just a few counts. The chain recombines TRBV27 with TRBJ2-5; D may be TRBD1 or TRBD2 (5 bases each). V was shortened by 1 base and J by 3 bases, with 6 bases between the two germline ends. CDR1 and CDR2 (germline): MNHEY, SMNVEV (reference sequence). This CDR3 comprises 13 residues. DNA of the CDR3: TGTGCCAGCAGTTTATTGGGGGAAGAGACCCAGTACTTC. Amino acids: CASSLLGEETQYF.

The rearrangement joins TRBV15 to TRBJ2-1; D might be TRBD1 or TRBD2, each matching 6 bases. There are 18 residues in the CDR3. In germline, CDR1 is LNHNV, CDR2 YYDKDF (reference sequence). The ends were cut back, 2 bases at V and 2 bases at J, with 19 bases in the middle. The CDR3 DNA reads TGTGCCACCAGCAGACCCTTCTTGGAGGGGGATCCCTACAATGAGCAGTTCTTC. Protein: CATSRPFLEGDPYNEQFF.

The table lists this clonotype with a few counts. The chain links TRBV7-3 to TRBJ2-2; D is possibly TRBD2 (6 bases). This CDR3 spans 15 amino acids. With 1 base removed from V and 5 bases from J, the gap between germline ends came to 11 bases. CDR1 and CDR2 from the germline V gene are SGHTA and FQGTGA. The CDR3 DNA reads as TGTGCCAGCAGCTTAAACCACGGGAGTACCGGGGAGCTGTTTTTT. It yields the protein CASSLNHGSTGELFF.

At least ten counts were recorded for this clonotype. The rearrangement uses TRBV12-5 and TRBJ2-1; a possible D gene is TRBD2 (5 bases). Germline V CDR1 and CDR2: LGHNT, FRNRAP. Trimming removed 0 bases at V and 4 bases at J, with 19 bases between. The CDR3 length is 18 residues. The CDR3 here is CASGLVRWVQRPYNEQFF. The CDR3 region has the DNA TGTGCTAGTGGTTTGGTACGGTGGGTCCAGCGGCCTTACAATGAGCAGTTCTTC.

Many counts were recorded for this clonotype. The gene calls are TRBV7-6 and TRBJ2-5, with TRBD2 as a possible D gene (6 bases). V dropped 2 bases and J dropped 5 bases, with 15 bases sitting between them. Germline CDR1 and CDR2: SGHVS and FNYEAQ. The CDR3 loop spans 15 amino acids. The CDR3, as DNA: TGTGCCAGCAGCTTAATTAACCCCCGGGGGGAGACCCAGTACTTC. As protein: CASSLINPRGETQYF. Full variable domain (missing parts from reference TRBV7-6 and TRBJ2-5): GAGVSQSPRYKVTKRGQDVALRCDPISGHVSLYWYRQALGQGPEFLTYFNYEAQQDKSGLPNDRFSAERPEGSISTLTIQRTEQRDSAMYRCASSLINPRGETQYFGPGTRLLVL.

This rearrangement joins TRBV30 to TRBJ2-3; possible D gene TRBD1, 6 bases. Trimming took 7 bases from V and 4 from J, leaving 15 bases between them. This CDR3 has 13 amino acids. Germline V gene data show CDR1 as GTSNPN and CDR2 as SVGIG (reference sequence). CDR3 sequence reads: CALSLQGADTQYF. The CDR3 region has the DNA TGTGCCTTGAGCTTACAGGGTGCAGATACGCAGTATTTT.

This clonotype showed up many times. This chain's CDR3 is CASSLKSAGAGGQETQYF. The CDR3 region has the DNA TGTGCCAGCAGCTTAAAAAGCGCTGGGGCGGGGGGGCAAGAGACCCAGTACTTC. The chain employs TRBV7-2 and TRBJ2-5; 9 bases are a match to TRBD2. The V gene end was trimmed by 2 bases and the J gene end by 2 bases; junction bases not matched to a gene: 12. This CDR3 has 18 amino acids. Germline V gene sequence: CDR1 SGHTA, CDR2 FQGNSA.

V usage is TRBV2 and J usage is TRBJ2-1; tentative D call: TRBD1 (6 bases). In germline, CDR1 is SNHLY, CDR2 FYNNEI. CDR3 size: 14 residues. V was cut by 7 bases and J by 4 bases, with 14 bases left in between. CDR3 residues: CASIDGRGYNEQFF. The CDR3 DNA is TGTGCCAGCATTGATGGCAGGGGTTACAATGAGCAGTTCTTC.

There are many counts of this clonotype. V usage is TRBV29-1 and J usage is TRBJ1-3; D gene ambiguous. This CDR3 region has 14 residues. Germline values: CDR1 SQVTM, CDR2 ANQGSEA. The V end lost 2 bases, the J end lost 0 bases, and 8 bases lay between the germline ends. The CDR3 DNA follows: TGCAGCGTTGAATCTGGGGTCTCTGGAAACACCATATATTTT. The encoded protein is CSVESGVSGNTIYF.

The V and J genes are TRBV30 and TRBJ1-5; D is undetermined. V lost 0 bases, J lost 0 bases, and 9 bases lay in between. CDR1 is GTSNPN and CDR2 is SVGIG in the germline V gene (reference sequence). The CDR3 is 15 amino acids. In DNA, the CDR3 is TGTGCCTGGAGTGTGGGATCGTATAGCAATCAGCCCCAGCATTTT. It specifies CAWSVGSYSNQPQHF.

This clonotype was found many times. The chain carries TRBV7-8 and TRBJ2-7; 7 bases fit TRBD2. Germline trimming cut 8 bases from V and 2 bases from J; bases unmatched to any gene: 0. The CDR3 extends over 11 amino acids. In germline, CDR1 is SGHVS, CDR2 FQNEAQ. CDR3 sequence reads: CASGGAYEQYF. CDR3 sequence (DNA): TGTGCCAGCGGGGGGGCCTACGAGCAGTACTTC.

CDR3 amino acids: CASSPSGIRYEQYF. CDR3 in DNA: TGTGCCAGCAGTCCATCCGGGATACGCTACGAGCAGTACTTC. V gene TRBV27 combines with J gene TRBJ2-7; a possible D gene is TRBD2 (5 bases). The CDR3 sequence is 14 residues long. Germline values: CDR1 MNHEY, CDR2 SMNVEV (reference sequence). The V end was cut by 5 bases, the J end by 3 bases, with 14 bases between.

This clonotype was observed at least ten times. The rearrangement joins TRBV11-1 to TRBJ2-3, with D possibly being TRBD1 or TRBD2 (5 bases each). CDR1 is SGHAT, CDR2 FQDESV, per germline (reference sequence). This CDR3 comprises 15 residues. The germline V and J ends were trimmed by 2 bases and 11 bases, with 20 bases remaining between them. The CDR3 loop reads CASSLPDPGLEGQYF. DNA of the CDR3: TGTGCCAGCAGCTTACCCGACCCGGGGCTAGAGGGGCAGTATTTT.

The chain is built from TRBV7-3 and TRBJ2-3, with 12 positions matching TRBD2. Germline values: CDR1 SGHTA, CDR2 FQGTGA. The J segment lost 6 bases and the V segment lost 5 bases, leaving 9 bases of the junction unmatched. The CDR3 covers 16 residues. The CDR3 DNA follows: TGTGCCAGCAGCCCACGGACTAGCGGGGAGTTTGATACGCAGTATTTT. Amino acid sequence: CASSPRTSGEFDTQYF.

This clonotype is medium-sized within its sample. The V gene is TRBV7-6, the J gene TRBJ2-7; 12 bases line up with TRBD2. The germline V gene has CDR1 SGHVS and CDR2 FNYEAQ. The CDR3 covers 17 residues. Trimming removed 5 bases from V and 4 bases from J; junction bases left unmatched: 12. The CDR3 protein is CASSPRLAGDPRYEQYF. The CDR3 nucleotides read TGTGCCAGCAGCCCACGACTAGCGGGAGACCCAAGGTACGAGCAGTACTTC.

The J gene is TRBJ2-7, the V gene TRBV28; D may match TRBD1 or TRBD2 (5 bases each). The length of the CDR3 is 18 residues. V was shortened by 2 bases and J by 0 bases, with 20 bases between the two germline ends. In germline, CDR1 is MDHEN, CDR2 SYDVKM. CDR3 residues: CASSLVSVGTLNSYEQYF. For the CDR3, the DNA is TGTGCCAGCAGTTTAGTCTCTGTTGGGACGCTGAACTCCTACGAGCAGTACTTC.

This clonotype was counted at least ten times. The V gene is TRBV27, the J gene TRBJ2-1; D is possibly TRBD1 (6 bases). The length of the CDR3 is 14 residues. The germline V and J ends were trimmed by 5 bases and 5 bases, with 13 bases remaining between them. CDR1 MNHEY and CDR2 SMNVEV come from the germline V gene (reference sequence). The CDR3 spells CASSPAGVHNEQFF. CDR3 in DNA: TGTGCCAGCAGTCCCGCAGGGGTACACAATGAGCAGTTCTTC.

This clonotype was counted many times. The CDR3: CASSPGTDDSYEQYF. The CDR3 nucleotides read TGTGCCAGCAGTCCCGGGACAGACGACTCCTACGAGCAGTACTTC. This rearrangement joins TRBV28 to TRBJ2-7; 7 bases match TRBD1. J gave up 0 bases and V 5 bases, and 7 bases lay outside the gene matches. The germline gives CDR1 MDHEN, CDR2 SYDVKM. The CDR3 sequence is 15 residues long.

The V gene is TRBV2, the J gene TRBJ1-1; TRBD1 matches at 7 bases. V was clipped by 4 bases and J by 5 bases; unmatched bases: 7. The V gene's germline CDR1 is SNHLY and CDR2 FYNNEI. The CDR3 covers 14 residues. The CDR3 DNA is TGTGCCAGCAGTGTTGGGGACAGTCGGACTGAAGCTTTCTTT. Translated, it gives CASSVGDSRTEAFF.

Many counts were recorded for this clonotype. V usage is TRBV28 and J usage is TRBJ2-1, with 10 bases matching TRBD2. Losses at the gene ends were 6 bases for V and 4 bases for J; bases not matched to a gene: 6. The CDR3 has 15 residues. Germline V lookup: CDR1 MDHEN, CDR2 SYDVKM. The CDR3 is CASRNSGGEYNEQFF. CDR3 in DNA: TGTGCCAGCAGGAACAGCGGGGGGGAGTACAATGAGCAGTTCTTC.

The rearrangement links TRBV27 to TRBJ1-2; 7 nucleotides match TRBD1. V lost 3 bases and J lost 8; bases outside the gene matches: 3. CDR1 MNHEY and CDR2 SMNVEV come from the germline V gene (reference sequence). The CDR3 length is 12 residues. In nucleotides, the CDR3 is TGTGCCAGCAGTTTTGCAGGGGGAGGCTACACCTTC. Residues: CASSFAGGGYTF.

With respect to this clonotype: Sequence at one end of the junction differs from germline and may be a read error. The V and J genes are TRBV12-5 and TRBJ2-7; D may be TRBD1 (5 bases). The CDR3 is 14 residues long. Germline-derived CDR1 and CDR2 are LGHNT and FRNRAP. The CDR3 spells CASGLGQLTGEQYF. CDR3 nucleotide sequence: TGTGCTAGCGGTTTGGGGCAGTTGACCGGCGAGCAGTACTTC.